This TCR beta chain was observed in a study of tumour-infiltrating T cells in Burkitt lymphoma. Whole-study context: Repertoire clonality predicted overall and progression-free survival.

Study results and caveats: Public clonotypes, several, appeared across numerous Burkitt lymphoma patients.

Looked up from germline, CDR1 is DFQATT and CDR2 is SNEGSKA (reference sequence). This CDR3 is built from 10 residues. Trimming cost V 5 bases and J 10 bases, with 11 bases left between them. There are a few counts of this clone. What it binds is not known. Method: immunoSEQ multiplex PCR; TCRdb's copy keeps in-frame clones and lacks some. The data hold about 2,100 clones, with around 16% observed a single time. The receptor was isolated from a human donor with relapsed Burkitt lymphoma. The genes are TRBV20-1 and TRBJ1-1; TRBD1 is a possible D gene (5 bases). Sequenced sample: tumor tissue from a relapse. CDR3 sequence reads: CSAGWGGAFF. The DNA of the CDR3 is TGCAGTGCTGGCTGGGGGGGAGCTTTCTTT.